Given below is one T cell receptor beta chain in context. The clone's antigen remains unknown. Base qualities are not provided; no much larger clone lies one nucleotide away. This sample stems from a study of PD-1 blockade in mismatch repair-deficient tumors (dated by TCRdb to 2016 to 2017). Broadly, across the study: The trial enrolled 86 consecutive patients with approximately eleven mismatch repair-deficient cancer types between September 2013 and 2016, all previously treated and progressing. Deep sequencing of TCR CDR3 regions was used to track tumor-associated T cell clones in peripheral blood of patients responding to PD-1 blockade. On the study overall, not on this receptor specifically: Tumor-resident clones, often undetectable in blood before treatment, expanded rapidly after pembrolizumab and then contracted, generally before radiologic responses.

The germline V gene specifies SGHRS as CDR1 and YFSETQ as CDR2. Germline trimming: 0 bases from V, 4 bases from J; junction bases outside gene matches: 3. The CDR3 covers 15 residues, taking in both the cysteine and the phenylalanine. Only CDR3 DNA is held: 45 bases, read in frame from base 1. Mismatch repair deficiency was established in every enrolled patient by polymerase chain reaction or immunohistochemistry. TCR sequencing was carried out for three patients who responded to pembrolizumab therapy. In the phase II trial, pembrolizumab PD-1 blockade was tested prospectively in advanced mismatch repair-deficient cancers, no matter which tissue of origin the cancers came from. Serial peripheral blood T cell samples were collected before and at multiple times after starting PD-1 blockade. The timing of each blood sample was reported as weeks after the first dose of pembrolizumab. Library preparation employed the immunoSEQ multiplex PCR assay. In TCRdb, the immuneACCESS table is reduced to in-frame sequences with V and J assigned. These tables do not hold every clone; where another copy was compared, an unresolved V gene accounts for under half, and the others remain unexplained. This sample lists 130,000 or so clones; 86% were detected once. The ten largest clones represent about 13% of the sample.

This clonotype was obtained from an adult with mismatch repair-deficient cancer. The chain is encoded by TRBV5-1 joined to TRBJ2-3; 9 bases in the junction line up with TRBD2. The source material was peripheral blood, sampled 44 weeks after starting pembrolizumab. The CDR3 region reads CASSLDSGRADTQYF. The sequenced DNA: TGCGCCAGCAGCTTGGATAGCGGGAGAGCAGATACGCAGTATTTT.